One sample yielded the 15 T cell receptor beta chains listed below, sequenced in a study of blood T cells in healthy people across ages. A second PCR of roughly 6 to 12 cycles used a sample-barcoded 5' primer and a J-beta primer mix. A single record per CDR3 protein comes from TCRdb applying MiXCR to the 5' RACE reads. The table lists around 970,000 distinct CDR3 sequences, about 53% of them singletons. The sequencing sample was made of blood. The receptors were sampled from a woman in her sixties in good health.

The rearrangement joins TRBV6-6 to TRBJ2-7; 11 nucleotides line up with TRBD2. Gene TRBJ2-5 matches the end of the DNA better, so the J call may be wrong. CDR1 MNHNY and CDR2 SVGAGI come from the germline V gene (reference sequence). The CDR3 runs 15 residues. CDR3 sequence: CASSYPGTSGETQYF. DNA of the CDR3: TGTGCCAGCAGTTATCCCGGGACTAGCGGAGAGACCCAGTACTTC.

V and J are TRBV20-1 and TRBJ2-1, with 9 bases matching TRBD2. CDR1 and CDR2 (germline): DFQATT, SNEGSKA (reference sequence). Trimming took 0 bases from V and 9 from J; bases not matched to a gene: 12. The length of the CDR3 is 16 residues. The CDR3: CSARDWGSFSGSEQFF. In DNA form, the CDR3 reads TGCAGTGCTAGAGATTGGGGTTCCTTTAGCGGGAGTGAGCAGTTCTTC.

This clonotype was counted only a few times. V is TRBV20-1 and J is TRBJ2-7; 13 positions match TRBD2. Trimming cost V 6 bases and J 6 bases; bases outside gene matches: 11. The CDR3 spans 15 residues. Germline V gives CDR1 DFQATT, CDR2 SNEGSKA (reference sequence). The CDR3 DNA reads as TGCAGTGCACCCGGACTAGCGGGAGAGGGGTCCGAGCAGTACTTC. This codes for CSAPGLAGEGSEQYF.

The count of this clonotype is one. This chain uses TRBV12-3 or TRBV12-4 with TRBJ2-7; TRBD2 matches 7 bases. With 3 bases clipped from V and 7 bases from J, the junction kept 12 bases outside the gene matches. This CDR3 has 15 residues. The DNA for the CDR3 is TGTGCCAGCAGTTTGAGGGAGGGCCTATGGAATGAGCAGTACTTC. It is translated as CASSLREGLWNEQYF.

V gene TRBV20-1 combines with J gene TRBJ2-1; no definite D call. Germline assignment: CDR1 DFQATT and CDR2 SNEGSKA (reference sequence). Trimming removed 6 bases from V and 3 bases from J, with 18 bases in between. CDR3 length: 15 amino acids. The CDR3 sequence is CSAVSTHALYNEQFF. The CDR3 DNA reads TGCAGTGCCGTTTCTACCCACGCTCTCTACAATGAGCAGTTCTTC.

This sequence joins TRBV5-6 and TRBJ2-1, with TRBD1 matching over 7 bases. Germline CDR1 and CDR2: SGHDT and YYEEEE. The CDR3 sequence is 14 residues long. The V gene end was trimmed by 4 bases and the J gene end by 7 bases; junction bases not matched to a gene: 8. Written as DNA, the CDR3 is TGTGCCAGCAGCGTAGGGGGCCGTGGGAATGAGCAGTTCTTC. This translates into CASSVGGRGNEQFF.

The rearrangement links TRBV5-1 to TRBJ2-4; D unclear. The CDR3 has 14 residues. The germline gives CDR1 SGHRS, CDR2 YFSETQ. The V gene lost 0 bases and the J gene lost 9 bases, with 13 bases spanning the gap. CDR3 coding DNA: TGCGCCAGCAGCTTGGAGGCTTCCTATAGCATTCAGTACTTC. Translation: CASSLEASYSIQYF.

The chain recombines TRBV2 with TRBJ1-4; weak D call: TRBD1 (5 bases). CDR1 SNHLY and CDR2 FYNNEI come from the germline V gene. V lost 6 bases to trimming and J lost 4 bases, with 12 bases between them. The CDR3 consists of 14 residues. Written as DNA, the CDR3 is TGTGCCAGCAGCGCGGGACGGAGTAATGAAAAACTGTTTTTT. Translated, it gives CASSAGRSNEKLFF. The whole variable domain, filled in from reference TRBV2 and TRBJ1-4, reads EPEVTQTPSHQVTQMGQEVILRCVPISNHLYFYWYRQILGQKVEFLVSFYNNEISEKSEIFDDQFSVERPDGSNFTLKIRSTKLEDSAMYFCASSAGRSNEKLFFGSGTQLSVL.

CDR3: CASSLVSSGRRTGELFF. The DNA of the CDR3 is TGTGCCAGCAGCTTAGTTTCTAGCGGGAGGAGGACCGGGGAGCTGTTTTTT. The chain recombines TRBV7-2 with TRBJ2-2; 11 bases are shared with TRBD2. CDR3 size: 17 residues. The germline V gene has CDR1 SGHTA and CDR2 FQGNSA. The V and J ends lost 1 base and 5 bases, in that order; junction bases with no gene match: 6.

This rearrangement joins TRBV20-1 to TRBJ2-7; a possible D gene is TRBD2 (5 bases). Trimming stripped 1 base from V and 0 bases from J, with 10 bases between. The CDR3 sequence is 14 residues long. The germline V gene has CDR1 DFQATT and CDR2 SNEGSKA (reference sequence). The CDR3 DNA is TGCAGTGCTAGAGTCTGGAGGCCCTCCTACGAGCAGTACTTC. Amino acid sequence: CSARVWRPSYEQYF.

The chain uses TRBV20-1 and TRBJ2-1; D gene ambiguous. The CDR3 totals 12 residues. CDR1 is DFQATT and CDR2 is SNEGSKA in the germline V gene (reference sequence). Trimming removed 7 bases from V and 0 bases from J, with 7 bases in between. CDR3 sequence reads: CSVANSYNEQFF. The CDR3 region has the DNA TGCAGTGTAGCAAACTCCTACAATGAGCAGTTCTTC.

The chain recombines TRBV27 with TRBJ2-4, with 8 nucleotides matching TRBD2. The J call is doubtful: the DNA matches TRBJ2-7 better. The CDR3 runs to 16 residues. Per the germline V gene, CDR1 is MNHEY and CDR2 is SMNVEV (reference sequence). CDR3 sequence: CASTSAFGSGNHEQYF. The CDR3 DNA reads TGTGCCAGCACGTCCGCGTTTGGTAGCGGGAACCACGAGCAGTACTTC.

A few counts support this clonotype. CDR3 residues: CASSSSGVGEQYF. CDR3 in DNA: TGTGCCAGCAGTTCATCAGGAGTGGGCGAGCAGTACTTC. The V gene is TRBV6-6, the J gene TRBJ2-7; D remains ambiguous. The CDR3 sequence is 13 residues long. The V gene's germline CDR1 is MNHNY and CDR2 SVGAGI (reference sequence). With 4 bases removed from V and 6 bases from J, the gap between germline ends came to 13 bases.

This sequence joins TRBV2 and TRBJ2-5; tentative D call: TRBD2 (6 bases). Per germline, CDR1 SNHLY and CDR2 FYNNEI. The CDR3 runs to 14 residues. Trimming removed 6 bases from V and 5 bases from J, with 16 bases in between. CDR3 in DNA: TGTGCCAGCAGGCCCGGACTATTCGGGGAGACCCAGTACTTC. Protein: CASRPGLFGETQYF.

The V call is TRBV5-1, the J call TRBJ2-3, with unresolved D. Germline CDR1 is SGHRS and CDR2 is YFSETQ. The germline V and J ends were trimmed by 7 bases and 6 bases, with 18 bases remaining between them. This CDR3 comprises 14 residues. The chain's CDR3 is CASGMSMGFDTQYF. CDR3 nucleotide sequence: TGCGCCAGCGGAATGAGTATGGGGTTCGATACGCAGTATTTT.